One sample yielded the 2 T cell receptor beta chains listed below, sequenced in a study of shared clonotypes between healthy human individuals (dated by TCRdb to about 2020). Library preparation was by the immunoSEQ multiplex PCR assay. Imported from immuneACCESS, the table was reduced by TCRdb to in-frame sequences with V and J called. These copies leave out some clones; in studies compared against another copy, an unresolved V gene accounts for under half, and the cause of the remainder is not known. This sample is represented by 2 million to 2.5 million clones; less than 95% of them were singletons. In total, the top ten clones hold about 0.36% of the sample. Material for sequencing was naive CD4+ T cells from PBMCs. Interpreted using the paper, the cell subset or site label stands for: CD45RA+ positively selected. The source is a man aged 18 to 35 in good health. Some clones in this sample may be carry-over from other donors' samples.

The chain employs TRBV11-3 and TRBJ2-3; D might be TRBD1 (6 bases). The CDR3 totals 14 residues. Trimming cost V 4 bases and J 6 bases, with 14 bases left between them. The germline V gene has CDR1 SGHNT and CDR2 YENEEA. This chain's CDR3 is CASSSQGPPDTQYF. CDR3 coding DNA: TGTGCCAGCAGCTCCCAGGGGCCCCCGGATACGCAGTATTTT.

This clone was observed once. The chain recombines TRBV7-2 with TRBJ2-4, with 7 bases lining up with TRBD2. Germline CDR1 SGHTA, CDR2 FQGNSA. Unmatched junction bases numbered 4, after V lost 4 bases and J lost 7 bases. The CDR3 totals 13 residues. This CDR3 reads CASSYGTINIQYF. DNA of the CDR3: TGTGCCAGCAGCTATGGGACTATTAACATTCAGTACTTC.